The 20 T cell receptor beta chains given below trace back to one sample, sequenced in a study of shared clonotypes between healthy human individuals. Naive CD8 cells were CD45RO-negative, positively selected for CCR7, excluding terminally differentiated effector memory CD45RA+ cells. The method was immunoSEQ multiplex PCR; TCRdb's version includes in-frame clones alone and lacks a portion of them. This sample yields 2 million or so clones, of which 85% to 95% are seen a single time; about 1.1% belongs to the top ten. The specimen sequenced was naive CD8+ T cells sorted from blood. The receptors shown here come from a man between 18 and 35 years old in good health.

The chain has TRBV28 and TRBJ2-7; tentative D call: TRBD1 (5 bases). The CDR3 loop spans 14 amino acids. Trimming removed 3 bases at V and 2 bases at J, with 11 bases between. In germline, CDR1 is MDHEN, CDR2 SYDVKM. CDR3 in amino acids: CASSLGRETYEQYF. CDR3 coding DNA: TGTGCCAGCAGTTTGGGCAGGGAAACCTACGAGCAGTACTTC.

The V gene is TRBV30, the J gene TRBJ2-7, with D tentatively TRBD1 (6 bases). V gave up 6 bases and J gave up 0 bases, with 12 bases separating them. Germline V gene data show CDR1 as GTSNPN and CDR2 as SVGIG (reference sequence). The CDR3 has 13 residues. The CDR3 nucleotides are TGTGCCTGTAACCGGGACAACTCCTACGAGCAGTACTTC. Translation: CACNRDNSYEQYF.

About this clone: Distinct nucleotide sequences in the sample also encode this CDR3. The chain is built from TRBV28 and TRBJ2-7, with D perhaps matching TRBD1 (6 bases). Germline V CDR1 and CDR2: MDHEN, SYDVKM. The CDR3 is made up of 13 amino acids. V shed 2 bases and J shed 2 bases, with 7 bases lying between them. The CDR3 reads CASSLGQTYEQYF. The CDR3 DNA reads TGTGCCAGCAGTTTAGGACAGACCTACGAGCAGTACTTC.

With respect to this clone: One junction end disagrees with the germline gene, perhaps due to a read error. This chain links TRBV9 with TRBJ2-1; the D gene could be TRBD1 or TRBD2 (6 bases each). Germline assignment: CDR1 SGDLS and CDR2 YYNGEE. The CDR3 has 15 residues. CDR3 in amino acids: CASSLGRDNYDEQFF. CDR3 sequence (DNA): TGTGCCAGCAGCCTAGGGCGGGACAACTACGATGAGCAGTTCTTC.

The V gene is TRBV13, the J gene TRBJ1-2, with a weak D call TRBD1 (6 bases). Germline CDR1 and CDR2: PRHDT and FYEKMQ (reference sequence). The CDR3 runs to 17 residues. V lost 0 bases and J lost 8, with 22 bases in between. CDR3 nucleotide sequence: TGTGCCAGCAGCTTAGGCCCTCGTGACAGGTTGAAAACAGGCTACACCTTC. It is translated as CASSLGPRDRLKTGYTF.

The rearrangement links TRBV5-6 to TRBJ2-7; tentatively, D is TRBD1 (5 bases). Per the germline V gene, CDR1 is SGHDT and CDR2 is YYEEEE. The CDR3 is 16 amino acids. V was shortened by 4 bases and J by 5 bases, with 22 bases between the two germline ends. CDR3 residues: CASSLEIGVRIDEQYF. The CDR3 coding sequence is TGTGCCAGCAGCCTCGAAATAGGGGTACGAATTGACGAGCAGTACTTC.

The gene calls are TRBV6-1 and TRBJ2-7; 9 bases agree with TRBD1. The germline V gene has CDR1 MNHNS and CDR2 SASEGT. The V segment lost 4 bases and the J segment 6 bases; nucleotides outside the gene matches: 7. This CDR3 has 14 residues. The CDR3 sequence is CASSGNRGLAEQYF. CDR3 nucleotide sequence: TGTGCCAGCAGTGGGAACAGGGGGCTAGCCGAGCAGTACTTC.

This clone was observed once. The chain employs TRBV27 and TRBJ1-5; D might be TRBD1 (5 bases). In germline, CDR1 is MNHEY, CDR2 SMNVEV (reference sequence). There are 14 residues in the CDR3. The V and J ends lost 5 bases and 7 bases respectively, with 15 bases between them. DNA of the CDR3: TGTGCCAGCAGTACGGGGGAGGGAGGGCAGCCCCAGCATTTT. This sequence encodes CASSTGEGGQPQHF.

The CDR3 loop is CAISERTGLNEQFF. CDR3 DNA sequence: TGTGCCATCAGTGAAAGGACAGGTCTCAATGAGCAGTTCTTC. V usage is TRBV10-3 and J usage is TRBJ2-1, with 7 bases identical to TRBD1. With V trimmed by 3 bases and J by 6 bases, 5 bases remained unmatched. This CDR3 spans 14 amino acids. From germline, CDR1 is ENHRY and CDR2 SYGVKD.

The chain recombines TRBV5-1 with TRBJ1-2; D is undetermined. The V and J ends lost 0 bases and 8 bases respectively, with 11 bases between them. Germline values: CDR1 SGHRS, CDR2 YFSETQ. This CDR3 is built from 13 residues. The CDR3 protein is CASSLVRQDGYTF. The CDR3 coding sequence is TGCGCCAGCAGCTTGGTACGGCAGGACGGCTACACCTTC.

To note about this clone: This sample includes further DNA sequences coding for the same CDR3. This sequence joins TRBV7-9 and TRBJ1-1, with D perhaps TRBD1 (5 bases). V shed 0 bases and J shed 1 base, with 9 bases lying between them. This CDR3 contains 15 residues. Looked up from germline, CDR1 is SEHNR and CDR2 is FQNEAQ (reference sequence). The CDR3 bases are TGTGCCAGCAGCTTAGCGCAGGGCACGAACACTGAAGCTTTCTTT. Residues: CASSLAQGTNTEAFF.

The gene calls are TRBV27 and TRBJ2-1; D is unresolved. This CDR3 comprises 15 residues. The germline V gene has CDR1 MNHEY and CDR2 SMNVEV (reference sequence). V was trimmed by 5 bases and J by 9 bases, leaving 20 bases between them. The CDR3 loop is CASSPTLTFFGEQFF. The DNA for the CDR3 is TGTGCCAGCAGTCCGACCTTAACCTTTTTCGGTGAGCAGTTCTTC.

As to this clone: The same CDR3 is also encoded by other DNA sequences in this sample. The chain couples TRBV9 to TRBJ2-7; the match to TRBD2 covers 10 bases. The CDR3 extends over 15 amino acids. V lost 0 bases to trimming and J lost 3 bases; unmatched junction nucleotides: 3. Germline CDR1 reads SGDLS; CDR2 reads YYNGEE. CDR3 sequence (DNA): TGTGCCAGCAGCGTAGCTCCTAGCGGGAGCTACGAGCAGTACTTC. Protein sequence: CASSVAPSGSYEQYF.

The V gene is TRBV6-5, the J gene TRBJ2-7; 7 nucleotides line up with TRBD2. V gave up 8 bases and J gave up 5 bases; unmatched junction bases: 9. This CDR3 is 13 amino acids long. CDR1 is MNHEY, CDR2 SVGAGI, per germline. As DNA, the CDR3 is TGTGCCAGCGGACCGGGGGGAGGCGACGAGCAGTACTTC. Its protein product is CASGPGGGDEQYF.

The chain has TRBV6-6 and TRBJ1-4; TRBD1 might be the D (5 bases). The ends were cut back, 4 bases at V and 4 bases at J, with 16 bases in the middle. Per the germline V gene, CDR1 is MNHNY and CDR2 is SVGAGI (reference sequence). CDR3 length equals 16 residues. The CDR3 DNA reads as TGTGCCAGCAGTTCGGGAGGGGAGGGGATTAATGAAAAACTGTTTTTT. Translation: CASSSGGEGINEKLFF.

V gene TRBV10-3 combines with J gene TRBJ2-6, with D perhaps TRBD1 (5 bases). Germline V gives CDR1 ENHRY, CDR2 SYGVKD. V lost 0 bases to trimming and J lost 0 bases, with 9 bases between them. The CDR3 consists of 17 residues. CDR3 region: CAISESSGYSGANVLTF. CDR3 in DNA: TGTGCCATCAGTGAGTCGTCAGGGTACTCTGGGGCCAACGTCCTGACTTTC.

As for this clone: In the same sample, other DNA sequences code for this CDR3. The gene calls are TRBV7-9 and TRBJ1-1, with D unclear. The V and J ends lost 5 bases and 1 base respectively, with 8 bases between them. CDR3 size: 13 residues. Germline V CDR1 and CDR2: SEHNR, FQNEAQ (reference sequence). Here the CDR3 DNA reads TGTGCCAGCAGCACGACTGAGAACACTGAAGCTTTCTTT. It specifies CASSTTENTEAFF.

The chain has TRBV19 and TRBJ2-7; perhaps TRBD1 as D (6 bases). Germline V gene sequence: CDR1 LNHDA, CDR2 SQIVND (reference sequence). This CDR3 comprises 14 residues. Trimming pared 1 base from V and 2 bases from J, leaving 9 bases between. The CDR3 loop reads CASSIGRGTYEQYF. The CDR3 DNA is TGTGCCAGTAGTATAGGCAGGGGCACCTACGAGCAGTACTTC.

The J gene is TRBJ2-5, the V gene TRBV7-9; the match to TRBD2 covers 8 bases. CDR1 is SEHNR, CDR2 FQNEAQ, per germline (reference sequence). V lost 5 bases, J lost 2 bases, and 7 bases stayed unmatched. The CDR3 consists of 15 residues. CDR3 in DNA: TGTGCCAGCAGCCTTACAACGGGAGGGCAAGAGACCCAGTACTTC. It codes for CASSLTTGGQETQYF.

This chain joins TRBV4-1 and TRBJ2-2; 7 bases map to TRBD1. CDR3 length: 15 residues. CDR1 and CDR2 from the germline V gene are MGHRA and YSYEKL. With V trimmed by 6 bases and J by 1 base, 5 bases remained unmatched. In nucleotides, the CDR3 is TGCGCCAGCAGGGAAACAGGGGTGAACACCGGGGAGCTGTTTTTT. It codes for CASRETGVNTGELFF.